This TCR beta chain came from a study of T cell responses to AZD1222 COVID-19 vaccine. Study findings and constraints: White British donors predominated, females outnumbered males, and clonal diversity was possibly underestimated. The peak T cell response came first, and repertoires were sampled only after it. At 160-218 and 743-854, vaccine-associated CD4 TCRs were dominant, and they spanned spike.

Profiled with immunoSEQ multiplex PCR; TCRdb holds only in-frame clones, not every one. Of about 84,000 clones in the sample, approximately 85% are singletons; the top ten hold around 10%. The germline V gene has CDR1 LNHDA and CDR2 SQIVND (reference sequence). The ends were cut back, 7 bases at V and 8 bases at J, with 12 bases in the middle. The CDR3 runs to 13 residues. Of note for this clone: Antigen: not known.

V gene TRBV19 combines with J gene TRBJ1-6; a possible D gene is TRBD1 (5 bases). The origin of this receptor is an adult who received the AZD1222 COVID-19 vaccine. The sample was peripheral blood, taken 28 days after the second AZD1222 dose. The CDR3 protein is CASTGRADSPLHF. The DNA of the CDR3 is TGTGCCAGTACGGGCAGGGCTGATTCACCCCTCCACTTT.